The T cell receptor (beta chain) described here comes from a study of pediatric ulcerative colitis. This CDR3 region has 15 residues. Germline values: CDR1 ENHRY, CDR2 SYGVKD. The ends lost 6 bases at V and 8 bases at J; junction bases unmatched: 12. Produced via immunoSEQ multiplex PCR; TCRdb's table is partial and in-frame only. The repertoire holds around 68,000 clones, with around 80% as singletons. The V and J genes are TRBV10-3 and TRBJ2-1, with TRBD1 matching 8 bases. The receptor was isolated from a boy aged 10-17 years with moderate ulcerative colitis. Sequencing was done on a sample of blood. CDR3 sequence (DNA): TGTGCCATCAGGGCCCCGGACAGGGCTAGTGATGAGCAGTTCTTC. Translation gives CAIRAPDRASDEQFF.